This T cell receptor (beta chain) was documented in a study of response to subunit inactivated influenza vaccine. Overall study results and limits: With each seasonal influenza vaccination, the authors suggested, few new T cells are recruited.

V lost 4 bases and J lost 0, with 14 bases in between. Germline loops: CDR1 WSHSY, CDR2 SAAADI. The CDR3 is 16 residues long. As for this clonotype: Its antigen is still unknown.

TCRdb reanalysed the RT-PCR reads using MiXCR and keeps one entry per CDR3 protein. This sample has around 790,000 distinct CDR3 sequences, with 21% found just once. The chain carries TRBV10-2 and TRBJ2-3; TRBD2 might be the D (7 bases). This specimen was PBMCs from blood, taken approximately 5 days after vaccination. The origin of this receptor is a middle-aged man who received an inactivated influenza vaccine. The CDR3 region is CASSASAGASTDTQYF. The DNA for the CDR3 is TGCGCCAGCAGTGCCTCTGCGGGGGCTAGCACAGATACGCAGTATTTT.